This TCR beta chain was recorded in a study of OX40 agonist ivuxolimab in advanced cancers. Libraries were prepared by immunoSEQ multiplex PCR; TCRdb keeps only in-frame clonotypes and omits some of them. This sample yields over 35,000 clones, of which 80% to 90% are seen a single time; about 11% belongs to the top ten. On this clone: The antigen is not known.

The study, taken as a whole, reports: Low normalized T-cell clonal expansion also characterized some of the nonresponders.

The CDR3 has 17 amino acids. CDR1 and CDR2 from the germline V gene are SGHVS and FNYEAQ. J was trimmed by 6 bases and V by 5 bases; bases with no gene match: 15. The chain employs TRBV7-6 and TRBJ2-2; 7 nucleotides agree with TRBD1. Sequenced here: CD4+ or CD8+ T cells sorted from blood, sampled in a trial of the OX40 agonist ivuxolimab. This receptor was taken from an adult with an advanced solid tumor such as melanoma, head and neck, liver or kidney cancer. The CDR3: CASSQSWAGGLAGELFF. The CDR3, as DNA: TGTGCCAGCAGCCAAAGTTGGGCAGGGGGATTGGCCGGGGAGCTGTTTTTT. Full variable domain (rest looked up from reference TRBV7-6 and TRBJ2-2): GAGVSQSPRYKVTKRGQDVALRCDPISGHVSLYWYRQALGQGPEFLTYFNYEAQQDKSGLPNDRFSAERPEGSISTLTIQRTEQRDSAMYRCASSQSWAGGLAGELFFGEGSRLTVL.